These T cell receptor beta chains were read from a single sample in a study of T cell responses to AZD1222 COVID-19 vaccine. This table comes from immunoSEQ multiplex PCR, and its TCRdb copy is limited to in-frame clones, with some not included. The sample has approximately 140,000 clones, roughly nine tenths seen once. The specimen was peripheral blood, collected on day 0 of AZD1222 vaccination. The source of these receptors is an adult in good health. Each CDR3 is given with its conserved first and last residue. D genes are given only for firm matches. A row's size may be missing; if present it is once, few, many or a size class.

size	V	length	D	J	DNA	CDR3
-	TRBV7-3	15	TRBD2	TRBJ2-1	TGTGCCAGCAGCTTCTCCGGGACTAGCATTGTTGAGCAGTTCTTC	CASSFSGTSIVEQFF
few	TRBV10-3	17	-	TRBJ2-7	TGTGCCATCAGTGAGCCGCCGACTATAACGACCTCGTACGAGCAGTACTTC	CAISEPPTITTSYEQYF
-	TRBV6-2/TRBV6-3	15	TRBD1	TRBJ1-2	TGTGCCAGCAGTTACCTGCCCAGGGGGGACTATGGCTACACCTTC	CASSYLPRGDYGYTF
once	TRBV7-3	14	TRBD2	TRBJ2-3	TGTGCCAGCAGCTCGGGCGGGGGGCTGGATACGCAGTATTTT	CASSSGGGLDTQYF
-	TRBV6-5	15	TRBD2	TRBJ2-3	TGTGCCAGCACCGCGGGCGGGAGGGTCCCAGATACGCAGTATTTT	CASTAGGRVPDTQYF
-	TRBV4-2	15	-	TRBJ2-5	TGTGCCAGCAGCCAACCGGGAACAGGGAAAGAGACCCAGTACTTC	CASSQPGTGKETQYF
once	TRBV19	17	TRBD1	TRBJ1-6	TGTGCCAGTAGTATATACTCCCGGGACAGAAATAATTCACCCCTCCACTTT	CASSIYSRDRNNSPLHF
-	TRBV6-5	15	-	TRBJ1-2	TGTGCCAGCAGCCCGGAGAGGGGGTTATACTATGGCTACACCTTC	CASSPERGLYYGYTF
-	TRBV19	17	TRBD2	TRBJ2-3	TGTGCCAGTAGTCCGCGGACTAGCGGGGGGTCCACAGATACGCAGTATTTT	CASSPRTSGGSTDTQYF
-	TRBV7-9	14	TRBD1	TRBJ1-2	TGTGCCAGCAGCCAGGGACAGGGGGCTTACGGCTACACCTTC	CASSQGQGAYGYTF
-	TRBV7-2	17	TRBD1	TRBJ1-6	TGTGCCAGCAGCTTAGGGACAGGGGGACCTGAAAATTCACCCCTCCACTTT	CASSLGTGGPENSPLHF
-	TRBV7-2	14	-	TRBJ1-1	TGTGCCAGCAGCTTACAGACGGAGAACACTGAAGCTTTCTTT	CASSLQTENTEAFF
-	TRBV7-2	12	-	TRBJ2-1	TGTGCCAGCATCCCCATCGGAGGGGGGCAGTTCTTC	CASIPIGGGQFF
-	TRBV7-9	12	-	TRBJ1-3	TGTGCCCGCGGGGGAAGAGGAAACACCATATATTTT	CARGGRGNTIYF
once	TRBV28	14	TRBD1	TRBJ2-2	TGTGCCAGCAGCCGGGACAGGGTATTGAGGGAGCTGTTTTTT	CASSRDRVLRELFF
few	TRBV19	10	-	TRBJ2-5	TGTGCCGAGGGATCGGAGACCCAGTACTTC	CAEGSETQYF
-	TRBV18	16	TRBD1	TRBJ1-6	TGTGCCAGCTCACCAGCGGGGCAGGGGGGTAATTCACCCCTCCACTTT	CASSPAGQGGNSPLHF
-	TRBV5-4	14	-	TRBJ2-5	TGTGCCAGCAGCTTGGCCCCGCTAGAAGAGACCCAGTACTTC	CASSLAPLEETQYF
-	TRBV6-2/TRBV6-3	17	-	TRBJ2-3	TGTGCCAGCAGTTCCCGGACTGCGCTTCTGGGCACAGATACGCAGTATTTT	CASSSRTALLGTDTQYF
-	TRBV28	16	-	TRBJ2-7	TGTGCCAGCAGTTTATGGGACTTCGGGAGCTCCTACGAGCAGTACTTC	CASSLWDFGSSYEQYF
few	TRBV10-2	13	-	TRBJ2-7	TGCGCCAGCAGTAGGGGGAATTCTTACGAGCAGTACTTC	CASSRGNSYEQYF
-	TRBV9	16	-	TRBJ2-1	TGTGCCAGCAGCAGTAGAGGAGGGGAGGGGGTAAATGAGCAGTTCTTC	CASSSRGGEGVNEQFF
-	TRBV18	14	TRBD1	TRBJ1-3	TGTGCCAGCTCCACAACGGACAGGGGAAACACCATATATTTT	CASSTTDRGNTIYF
-	TRBV9	15	TRBD1	TRBJ1-1	TGTGCCAGCAGCGTTCAGGGGGCTGGGGACACTGAAGCTTTCTTT	CASSVQGAGDTEAFF
-	TRBV7-9	19	TRBD2	TRBJ2-2	TGTGCCAGCAGCTTACCCCCTGGGCGGGGGGGACGGGACACCGGGGAGCTGTTTTTT	CASSLPPGRGGRDTGELFF
-	TRBV5-5	15	-	TRBJ1-2	TGTGCCAGCAGCTTTGGCTCGGACGCGGGCTATGGCTACACCTTC	CASSFGSDAGYGYTF
once	TRBV5-4	15	TRBD2	TRBJ2-2	TGTGCCAGCAGCTTGGCTAGCGGGGACACCGGGGAGCTGTTTTTT	CASSLASGDTGELFF
-	TRBV28	15	-	TRBJ2-3	TGTGCCAGCAGTTTCCTAGCCTCAAGCACAGATACGCAGTATTTT	CASSFLASSTDTQYF
-	TRBV9	15	-	TRBJ1-2	TGTGCCAGCAGCCCCTGGACAGATGTGAACTATGGCTACACCTTC	CASSPWTDVNYGYTF
-	TRBV5-6	16	-	TRBJ2-7	TGTGCCAGCAGCTTACGGGTAGCAGTCCTGACCTACGAGCAGTACTTC	CASSLRVAVLTYEQYF
-	TRBV6-6	16	TRBD2	TRBJ2-7	TGTGCCAGCAGTTACTCTCTAGCGGGAGCAACCTACGAGCAGTACTTC	CASSYSLAGATYEQYF
-	TRBV19	14	-	TRBJ1-5	TGTGCCAGTAGTTCCCGGGGCCGCAATCAGCCCCAGCATTTT	CASSSRGRNQPQHF
-	TRBV12-5	16	-	TRBJ2-7	TGTGCTAGTGGTTTGGTACTAGGGGCTAGAACCTACGAGCAGTACTTC	CASGLVLGARTYEQYF
-	TRBV10-3	13	-	TRBJ1-6	TGTGCCATCAGTGAGCCGACAGGTTCACCCCTCCACTTT	CAISEPTGSPLHF
-	TRBV29-1	14	TRBD1	TRBJ1-4	TGCAGCGCGTCAATTGGGACAGGAGATGAAAAACTGTTTTTT	CSASIGTGDEKLFF
once	TRBV7-6	15	-	TRBJ1-3	TGTGCCAGCAGCTTAGGGGGGGGCTCTGGAAACACCATATATTTT	CASSLGGGSGNTIYF
-	TRBV29-1	12	-	TRBJ1-2	TGCAGCGTTGAAGTTTGGGGGTCTGGCTACACCTTC	CSVEVWGSGYTF
-	TRBV19	13	-	TRBJ1-1	TGTGCCAGTAGTATGGAGACAGAGACTGAAGCTTTCTTT	CASSMETETEAFF
-	TRBV10-3	15	TRBD1	TRBJ2-1	TGTGCCATCAGTGACCTACAGGGGTCCTACAATGAGCAGTTCTTC	CAISDLQGSYNEQFF
once	TRBV11-2	15	-	TRBJ1-6	TGTGCCAGCAGCTTAGGTAGAGGGAACAATTCACCCCTCCACTTT	CASSLGRGNNSPLHF
once	TRBV9	15	TRBD2	TRBJ2-5	TGTGCCAGCAGCGCGGGACTATCGGGGGGAGAGACCCAGTACTTC	CASSAGLSGGETQYF
-	TRBV15	18	TRBD2	TRBJ2-3	TGTGCCACCAGCAGAGCGGGCGGGGGGAAATATGCTGCAGATACGCAGTATTTT	CATSRAGGGKYAADTQYF
-	TRBV5-5	15	-	TRBJ2-2	TGTGCCAGCAGCGGCGCCCCACATAACACCGGGGAGCTGTTTTTT	CASSGAPHNTGELFF
-	TRBV15	15	TRBD1	TRBJ1-6	TGTGCCACCAGCAGGGGCCGGGACAGTAATTCACCCCTCCACTTT	CATSRGRDSNSPLHF
-	TRBV6-2/TRBV6-3	13	-	TRBJ1-5	TGTGCCAGCAGTTACGGACAGAAGCAGCCCCAGCATTTT	CASSYGQKQPQHF
-	TRBV9	16	TRBD2	TRBJ2-7	TGTGCCAGCAGCACCCCTAGGGCGGGAGGGCCCTACGAGCAGTACTTC	CASSTPRAGGPYEQYF
-	TRBV13	14	TRBD1	TRBJ2-7	TGTGCCAGCAGCCCGCGACAGGGAGCCTACGAGCAGTACTTC	CASSPRQGAYEQYF
-	TRBV5-1	15	-	TRBJ1-1	TGCGCCAGCAGCTCTGGGAACAGGGCGAACACTGAAGCTTTCTTT	CASSSGNRANTEAFF
-	TRBV13	14	TRBD2	TRBJ2-3	TGTGCCACGTCGGGGGGGTGGGGCACAGATACGCAGTATTTT	CATSGGWGTDTQYF
-	TRBV6-2/TRBV6-3	14	TRBD1	TRBJ2-5	TGTGCCAGCAGTGGGGACAGGGATATAGAGACCCAGTACTTC	CASSGDRDIETQYF
-	TRBV7-9	12	-	TRBJ1-1	TGTGCCAGCAGCTCTCGAGGAATTGAAGCTTTCTTT	CASSSRGIEAFF
-	TRBV6-1	14	-	TRBJ1-2	TGTGCCAGCAGTGAATCAGGGGTCACCTATGGCTACACCTTC	CASSESGVTYGYTF
-	TRBV6-1	14	-	TRBJ1-1	TGTGCCAGCAGTGAAGGACGGTGGAACACTGAAGCTTTCTTT	CASSEGRWNTEAFF